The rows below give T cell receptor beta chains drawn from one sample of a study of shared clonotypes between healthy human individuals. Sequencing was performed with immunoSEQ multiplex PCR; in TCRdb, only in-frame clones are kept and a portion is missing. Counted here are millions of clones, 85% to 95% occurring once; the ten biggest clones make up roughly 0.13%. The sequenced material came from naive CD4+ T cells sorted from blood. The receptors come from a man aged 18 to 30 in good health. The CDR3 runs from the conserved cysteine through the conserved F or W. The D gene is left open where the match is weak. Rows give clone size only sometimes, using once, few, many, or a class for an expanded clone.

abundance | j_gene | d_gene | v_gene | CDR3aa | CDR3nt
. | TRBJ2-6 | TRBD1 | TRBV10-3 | CASGQVYSGANVLTF | TGTGCCTCAGGACAGGTTTACTCTGGGGCCAACGTCCTGACTTTC
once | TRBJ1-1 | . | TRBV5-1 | CASTLNREVSTEAFF | TGCGCCAGCACCCTTAACAGGGAAGTTAGCACTGAAGCTTTCTTT
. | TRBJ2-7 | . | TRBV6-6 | CASIMTVDGYEQYF | TGTGCCAGCATTATGACAGTGGATGGCTACGAGCAGTACTTC
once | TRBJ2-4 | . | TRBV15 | CATSRGELAKNIQYF | TGTGCCACCAGCAGAGGTGAGCTAGCCAAAAACATTCAGTACTTC
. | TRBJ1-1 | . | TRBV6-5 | CASSSVTSGVNTEAFF | TGTGCCAGCAGTTCCGTCACCTCAGGAGTGAACACTGAAGCTTTCTTT
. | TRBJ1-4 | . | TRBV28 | CASSSDRTQAEKLFF | TGTGCCAGCAGCTCTGACAGGACCCAAGCAGAAAAACTGTTTTTT
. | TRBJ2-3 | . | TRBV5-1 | CASSPGTSTDTQYF | TGCGCCAGCAGCCCAGGGACTAGCACAGATACGCAGTATTTT
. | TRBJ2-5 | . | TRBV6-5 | CASSYSFRQETQYF | TGTGCCAGCAGTTACTCGTTCAGGCAAGAGACCCAGTACTTC
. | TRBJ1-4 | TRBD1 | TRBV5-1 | CASSFGQGGEKLFF | TGCGCCAGCAGCTTCGGACAGGGCGGAGAAAAACTGTTTTTT
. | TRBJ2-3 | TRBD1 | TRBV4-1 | CASSRQTGSTDTQYF | TGCGCCAGCAGCCGGCAGACAGGGAGCACAGATACGCAGTATTTT
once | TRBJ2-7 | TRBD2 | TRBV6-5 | CASTAGAGWYF | TGTGCCAGCACAGCGGGGGCAGGGTGGTACTTC
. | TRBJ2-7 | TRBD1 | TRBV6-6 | CASSGGQTSYEQYF | TGTGCCAGCAGTGGGGGACAGACCTCCTACGAGCAGTACTTC